The T cell receptor beta chain described here comes from a study of T cell responses to AZD1222 COVID-19 vaccine. With regard to this clone: Its specificity is not known.

The CDR3 sequence is 16 residues long. CDR1 MGHRA and CDR2 YSYEKL come from the germline V gene. Trimming removed 1 base at V and 2 bases at J, with 9 bases between. Measured with immunoSEQ multiplex PCR; TCRdb has only the in-frame clones, and not every one. The repertoire holds roughly 110,000 clones, with roughly nine tenths as singletons. Study observations and caveats: Baseline serostatus was positive in only 5 to 7 AZD1222 recipients.

J is TRBJ2-6 and V is TRBV4-1; tentative D call: TRBD1 (6 bases). This TCR came from an adult in good health. Specimen: peripheral blood, collected on day 0 of AZD1222 vaccination. In nucleotides, the CDR3 is TGCGCCAGCAGCCAAGCAGGGGCCCCTGGGGCCAACGTCCTGACTTTC. It codes for CASSQAGAPGANVLTF.